This TCR beta chain was captured by sequencing in a study of cytomegalovirus exposure and HLA in healthy donors. Overall study findings and caveats: The classifier was said to identify cytomegalovirus status with high specificity and sensitivity. Data from an earlier analysis indicated that most TCR beta V segments were productive either about 87% or about 30% of the time.

PCR used 60 Vbeta primers and 13 Jbeta primers. Clones were read by immunoSEQ multiplex PCR, and TCRdb kept only the in-frame ones, dropping some. The table shows under 200,000 clones, with over 70% occurring only once. Notes on this clone: Antigen unknown.

The junction had 9 bases not matched to a gene; V was cut back by 2 bases and J by 5 bases. This CDR3 contains 16 residues. Germline V gene sequence: CDR1 SGHDT, CDR2 YYEEEE. The sequence came from a middle-aged man in good health and CMV-seronegative. V gene TRBV5-6 combines with J gene TRBJ1-4; 7 nucleotides line up with TRBD1. Material: PBMCs. Here the CDR3 reads CASSFKRTGANEKLFF. Written as DNA, the CDR3 is TGTGCCAGCAGCTTCAAGAGGACAGGAGCGAATGAAAAACTGTTTTTT. Using reference TRBV5-6 and TRBJ1-4 for the parts outside the CDR3, the full variable domain is DAGVTQSPTHLIKTRGQQVTLRCSPKSGHDTVSWYQQALGQGPQFIFQYYEEEERQRGNFPDRFSGHQFPNYSSELNVNALLLGDSALYLCASSFKRTGANEKLFFGSGTQLSVL.